This T cell receptor (beta chain) derives from a study of neurological immune-mediated disorders. Synthesis of cDNA was performed by 5'RACE using 10-nucleotide random UMIs. Each CDR3 protein is one row after TCRdb ran MiXCR on the 5' RACE reads. The table has tens of thousands of distinct CDR3 sequences, about 3.5% seen once. CDR3 length: 15 residues. Germline CDR1 is SGDLS and CDR2 is YYNGEE. Trimming removed 4 bases at V and 0 bases at J, with 10 bases between. The sample holds many counts of this clonotype. This clonotype was obtained from a man aged 30 to 45 with multiple sclerosis. The specimen sequenced was PBMCs. The V gene is TRBV9, the J gene TRBJ2-2; D uncertain. The DNA of the CDR3 is TGTGCCAGCAGCATAACACCAACGAACACCGGGGAGCTGTTTTTT. The encoded protein is CASSITPTNTGELFF.